Below, 14 T cell receptor beta chains from the same sample are listed, as sequenced in a study of CD8+ T cells in alopecia areata. Sequencing relied on a cDNA template that was reverse transcribed from extracted RNA. Only in-frame clones appear in the TCRdb table, and some are missing; sequencing was by immunoSEQ multiplex PCR. The profile shows over 200,000 clones, under 70% of them singletons. The treatment was: oral pan-JAK inhibitor, 5-10 mg twice daily. The sequenced sample was CD4+ T cells sorted from blood, obtained at week 4, from a patient treated with tofacitinib. The receptor source for this set is a human donor with alopecia areata.

The chain is built from TRBV13 and TRBJ2-3, with D possibly matching TRBD2 (6 bases). This CDR3 region has 15 residues. Trimming shortened V by 5 bases and J by 4 bases, and 16 bases separated the two germline ends. The germline gives CDR1 PRHDT, CDR2 FYEKMQ (reference sequence). CDR3 in DNA: TGTGCCAGCAGCCGGGCGTACGGAGGGGCAGATACGCAGTATTTT. Protein sequence: CASSRAYGGADTQYF.

The V and J genes are TRBV5-6 and TRBJ2-5; D gene ambiguous. Germline values: CDR1 SGHDT, CDR2 YYEEEE. V lost 4 bases and J lost 1, with 11 bases in between. The CDR3 has 14 amino acids. The CDR3 DNA follows: TGTGCCAGCAGCCTTGGCTATCGCCAAGAGACCCAGTACTTC. Its protein product is CASSLGYRQETQYF. The whole variable domain, filled in from reference TRBV5-6 and TRBJ2-5, reads DAGVTQSPTHLIKTRGQQVTLRCSPKSGHDTVSWYQQALGQGPQFIFQYYEEEERQRGNFPDRFSGHQFPNYSSELNVNALLLGDSALYLCASSLGYRQETQYFGPGTRLLVL.

V gene TRBV6-5 combines with J gene TRBJ2-1, with 8 nucleotides matching TRBD2. Germline lookup yields CDR1 MNHEY and CDR2 SVGAGI. There are 12 residues in the CDR3. CDR3 loop: CAARRGDNEQFF. CDR3 nucleotide sequence: TGTGCTGCCCGGCGGGGGGACAATGAGCAGTTCTTC.

As DNA, the CDR3 is TGTGCCAGCAGCTTAAGGAGCGGGAACACTGAAGCTTTCTTT. Protein product: CASSLRSGNTEAFF. The chain has TRBV11-3 and TRBJ1-1; D is uncertain. CDR1 is SGHNT, CDR2 YENEEA, per germline. V lost 2 bases and J lost 1, with 8 bases in between. The CDR3 has 14 amino acids.

This chain uses TRBV27 with TRBJ1-4; TRBD1 might be the D (5 bases). Between the trimmed V and J ends, which lost 5 bases and 11 bases, there was a span of 18 bases. CDR1 is MNHEY, CDR2 SMNVEV, per germline (reference sequence). The CDR3 totals 14 residues. CDR3: CASSPAGMGGKLFF. The CDR3 DNA sequence: TGTGCCAGCAGTCCCGCCGGGATGGGGGGGAAACTGTTTTTT.

The rearrangement uses TRBV6-6 and TRBJ1-5, with D possibly matching TRBD1 (6 bases). Looked up from germline, CDR1 is MNHNY and CDR2 is SVGAGI (reference sequence). V lost 6 bases to trimming and J lost 3 bases, with 15 bases between them. The CDR3 is 15 amino acids. DNA for the CDR3: TGTGCCAGCAGGCCACAGGGTTGGAACAATCAGCCCCAGCATTTT. It encodes CASRPQGWNNQPQHF.

The rearrangement uses TRBV27 and TRBJ2-2; TRBD1 agrees at 8 bases. Per the germline V gene, CDR1 is MNHEY and CDR2 is SMNVEV (reference sequence). CDR3 length: 15 residues. V lost 3 bases, J lost 7 bases, and 7 bases stayed unmatched. CDR3 DNA: TGTGCCAGCAGTTTTTGGCAGGGGGCGGTCGGGGAGCTGTTTTTT. The encoded protein is CASSFWQGAVGELFF.

The chain employs TRBV7-8 and TRBJ2-3; a possible D gene is TRBD1 (6 bases). The end of the DNA aligns better with TRBJ1-5, so the J call may be wrong. The CDR3 is 16 amino acids. From germline, CDR1 is SGHVS and CDR2 FQNEAQ. The CDR3 region is CASSLMGTPSTDTQHF. CDR3 DNA: TGTGCCAGCAGCTTAATGGGGACACCTAGCACAGATACGCAGCATTTT.

This chain joins TRBV5-1 and TRBJ2-1; the match to TRBD2 covers 12 bases. Losses at the gene ends were 4 bases for V and 7 bases for J; bases not matched to a gene: 12. The CDR3 runs 17 residues. The germline V gene encodes CDR1 SGHRS and CDR2 YFSETQ. CDR3 in DNA: TGCGCCAGCAGCCCCACTATCGGACTAGCGGGGAGTAATGAGCAGTTCTTC. Amino acids: CASSPTIGLAGSNEQFF. The full variable domain, in which reference TRBV5-1 and TRBJ2-1 provide the parts outside the CDR3, is KAGVTQTPRYLIKTRGQQVTLSCSPISGHRSVSWYQQTPGQGLQFLFEYFSETQRNKGNFPGRFSGRQFSNSRSEMNVSTLELGDSALYLCASSPTIGLAGSNEQFFGPGTRLTVL.

A note on this clone: At one end the junction does not follow the germline gene, possibly because of a read error. The chain is built from TRBV7-7 and TRBJ1-2, with D possibly being TRBD1 (6 bases). Germline loops: CDR1 SSHAT, CDR2 FNYEAQ (reference sequence). The CDR3 spans 14 residues. The CDR3 DNA follows: TGTGCTAGCAGCTTAATTGGGGGCGCCTCGGGCTACACCTTC. It is translated as CASSLIGGASGYTF.

The rearrangement joins TRBV6-5 to TRBJ2-1; D possibly corresponds to TRBD2 (6 bases). Germline CDR1 and CDR2: MNHEY and SVGAGI. The germline V and J ends were trimmed by 6 bases and 9 bases, with 15 bases remaining between them. This CDR3 contains 13 residues. The CDR3 DNA reads as TGTGCCAGCAGCAATAGCGGACTCGGTGAGCAGTTCTTC. Protein product: CASSNSGLGEQFF.

The rearrangement links TRBV4-1 to TRBJ1-1; tentatively, D is TRBD1 (5 bases). Per the germline V gene, CDR1 is MGHRA and CDR2 is YSYEKL. Trimming took off 4 bases at V and 6 bases at J, with 21 bases between the two ends. This CDR3 is 16 amino acids long. For the CDR3, the DNA is TGCGCCAGCAGCCTTATAGCCGGGACCCCCTCAGCTGAAGCTTTCTTT. It is translated as CASSLIAGTPSAEAFF.

Worth noting for this clone: A read error may be the cause here, since a much bigger clone is one base away. V usage is TRBV11-2 and J usage is TRBJ2-1; 11 bases map to TRBD2. Germline lookup yields CDR1 SGHAT and CDR2 FQNNGV. Trimming took 5 bases from V and 4 from J; bases not matched to a gene: 4. The CDR3 has 15 residues. This chain's CDR3 is CASSILAGGYNEQFF. The DNA for the CDR3 is TGTGCCAGCAGCATCCTAGCGGGGGGATACAATGAGCAGTTCTTC.

Regarding this clone: A clone one base away is much larger, so this may be a read error. The same CDR3 also results from other DNA sequences found in this sample. The rearrangement joins TRBV7-9 to TRBJ2-6; no reliable D call. From germline, CDR1 is SEHNR and CDR2 FQNEAQ (reference sequence). The V end was cut by 3 bases, the J end by 2 bases, with 2 bases between. The CDR3 sequence is 13 residues long. The CDR3 region is CASSLAGANVLTF. The DNA of the CDR3 is TGTGCCAGCAGCTTGGCTGGGGCCAACGTCCTGACTTTC.